A selection of T cell receptor beta chains follows, all from one sample in a study of blood T cell repertoires in COVID-19. Some clones are missing from TCRdb's copy, which holds only in-frame ones; the method was immunoSEQ multiplex PCR. The table has a few hundred thousand clones, 85% seen once. The sample taken for sequencing was peripheral blood. The source of these receptors is a man aged 45-65 years with active or convalescent COVID-19. Each CDR3 is given with its conserved first and last residue. The D gene is left open where the match is weak. Part of the rows lack a size; the others show once, few, many or a class for expanded clones.

CDR3aa: CASNPGGLNTGELFF
CDR3nt: TGTGCCAGTAACCCGGGGGGCCTTAACACCGGGGAGCTGTTTTTT
d_gene: NA
v_gene: TRBV19
j_gene: TRBJ2-2
abundance: NA

CDR3aa: CASSTGWDKPYEQYF
CDR3nt: TGTGCCAGCAGCACAGGATGGGACAAACCCTACGAGCAGTACTTC
d_gene: NA
v_gene: TRBV7-9
j_gene: TRBJ2-7
abundance: NA

CDR3aa: CASSGDRGYEQYF
CDR3nt: TGTGCCAGCAGTGGGGACAGGGGCTACGAGCAGTACTTC
d_gene: TRBD1
v_gene: TRBV6-4
j_gene: TRBJ2-7
abundance: few

CDR3aa: CATLGGGGANVLTF
CDR3nt: TGTGCCACCCTAGGGGGCGGGGGGGCCAACGTCCTGACTTTC
d_gene: TRBD1
v_gene: TRBV6-5
j_gene: TRBJ2-6
abundance: NA

CDR3aa: CASSPGGGDTGELFF
CDR3nt: TGTGCCAGCTCACCGGGGGGAGGCGACACCGGGGAGCTGTTTTTT
d_gene: NA
v_gene: TRBV18
j_gene: TRBJ2-2
abundance: NA

CDR3aa: CASSYDQRTFSPLHF
CDR3nt: TGTGCCAGCAGTTACGATCAGAGGACTTTTTCACCCCTCCACTTT
d_gene: NA
v_gene: TRBV6-2/TRBV6-3
j_gene: TRBJ1-6
abundance: NA

CDR3aa: CASRGVGDRAFF
CDR3nt: TGTGCCAGCCGCGGAGTCGGGGACAGAGCTTTCTTT
d_gene: TRBD1
v_gene: TRBV28
j_gene: TRBJ1-1
abundance: NA

CDR3aa: CAWSDPLGGETQYF
CDR3nt: TGTGCCTGGAGTGATCCCTTGGGGGGAGAGACCCAGTACTTC
d_gene: NA
v_gene: TRBV30
j_gene: TRBJ2-5
abundance: once

CDR3aa: CASSPRQSRAQETQYF
CDR3nt: TGTGCCAGTAGTCCTCGACAGTCGAGAGCTCAAGAGACCCAGTACTTC
d_gene: NA
v_gene: TRBV19
j_gene: TRBJ2-5
abundance: NA

CDR3aa: CASSSGTSSYNEQFF
CDR3nt: TGTGCCAGCAGCTCCGGGACTAGCTCCTACAATGAGCAGTTCTTC
d_gene: TRBD2
v_gene: TRBV7-8
j_gene: TRBJ2-1
abundance: NA

CDR3aa: CAISGDRGRGEKLFF
CDR3nt: TGTGCCATCAGTGGGGACAGGGGCCGGGGTGAAAAACTGTTTTTT
d_gene: TRBD1
v_gene: TRBV10-3
j_gene: TRBJ1-4
abundance: few

CDR3aa: CASQTSSGNTIYF
CDR3nt: TGTGCCAGCCAAACGAGCTCTGGAAACACCATATATTTT
d_gene: NA
v_gene: TRBV19
j_gene: TRBJ1-3
abundance: NA

CDR3aa: CASSQERLAAYNEQFF
CDR3nt: TGCGCCAGCAGCCAAGAACGCCTAGCGGCCTACAATGAGCAGTTCTTC
d_gene: TRBD2
v_gene: TRBV4-3
j_gene: TRBJ2-1
abundance: NA

CDR3aa: CASSHRQGLSGNTIYF
CDR3nt: TGCGCCAGCAGTCATAGACAGGGCCTCTCTGGAAACACCATATATTTT
d_gene: TRBD1
v_gene: TRBV4-1
j_gene: TRBJ1-3
abundance: NA

CDR3aa: CASSEARTLAATDTQYF
CDR3nt: TGTGCCAGCAGTGAAGCTAGGACTCTAGCGGCCACAGATACGCAGTATTTT
d_gene: TRBD2
v_gene: TRBV6-1
j_gene: TRBJ2-3
abundance: once

CDR3aa: CASSLIGASQPQHF
CDR3nt: TGTGCCAGCAGTTTAATTGGGGCGAGTCAGCCCCAGCATTTT
d_gene: NA
v_gene: TRBV28
j_gene: TRBJ1-5
abundance: NA

CDR3aa: CSVSGTPYNEQFF
CDR3nt: TGCAGCGTTTCTGGGACACCTTACAATGAGCAGTTCTTC
d_gene: NA
v_gene: TRBV29-1
j_gene: TRBJ2-1
abundance: NA

CDR3aa: CASSQVGVGEKLFF
CDR3nt: TGTGCCAGCAGCCAAGTCGGGGTTGGCGAAAAACTGTTTTTT
d_gene: NA
v_gene: TRBV4-2
j_gene: TRBJ1-4
abundance: NA

CDR3aa: CASSLWGGDTQYF
CDR3nt: TGTGCCAGCAGCCTGTGGGGAGGGGATACGCAGTATTTT
d_gene: TRBD2
v_gene: TRBV5-4
j_gene: TRBJ2-3
abundance: NA

CDR3aa: CASSQGANIQYF
CDR3nt: TGTGCCAGCAGCCAAGGGGCAAACATTCAGTACTTC
d_gene: NA
v_gene: TRBV14
j_gene: TRBJ2-4
abundance: NA

CDR3aa: CASSQSLAHNEQFF
CDR3nt: TGTGCCAGCAGCCAATCTCTTGCGCACAATGAGCAGTTCTTC
d_gene: NA
v_gene: TRBV16
j_gene: TRBJ2-1
abundance: NA

CDR3aa: CASSQGTGYATIYF
CDR3nt: TGTGCCAGCAGCCAGGGGACAGGTTATGCGACCATATATTTT
d_gene: TRBD1
v_gene: TRBV7-2
j_gene: TRBJ1-3
abundance: few

CDR3aa: CASETLGENTEAFF
CDR3nt: TGTGCCAGCGAAACCCTAGGCGAGAACACTGAAGCTTTCTTT
d_gene: NA
v_gene: TRBV18
j_gene: TRBJ1-1
abundance: NA

CDR3aa: CASSLSPSGREQFF
CDR3nt: TGTGCCAGCAGCTTATCGCCTAGCGGGAGGGAGCAGTTCTTC
d_gene: TRBD2
v_gene: TRBV7-2
j_gene: TRBJ2-1
abundance: NA

CDR3aa: CATSGGSYNEQFF
CDR3nt: TGTGCCACCTCAGGGGGCTCCTACAATGAGCAGTTCTTC
d_gene: TRBD1
v_gene: TRBV27
j_gene: TRBJ2-1
abundance: NA

CDR3aa: CASGGRAAYGYTF
CDR3nt: TGTGCCAGCGGGGGCAGAGCGGCCTATGGCTACACCTTC
d_gene: NA
v_gene: TRBV6-5
j_gene: TRBJ1-2
abundance: NA

CDR3aa: CASSLSPGLSYNEQFF
CDR3nt: TGTGCCAGCAGCTTAAGTCCGGGACTCAGCTACAATGAGCAGTTCTTC
d_gene: NA
v_gene: TRBV7-3
j_gene: TRBJ2-1
abundance: NA

CDR3aa: CASSLSFLNTEAFF
CDR3nt: TGTGCCAGCAGCTTGAGCTTCTTGAACACTGAAGCTTTCTTT
d_gene: NA
v_gene: TRBV7-2
j_gene: TRBJ1-1
abundance: NA

CDR3aa: CASSWTSGNEQFF
CDR3nt: TGTGCCAGCAGCTGGACTAGCGGCAATGAGCAGTTCTTC
d_gene: TRBD2
v_gene: TRBV5-6
j_gene: TRBJ2-1
abundance: NA

CDR3aa: CASSAEAPGTRYLDTQYF
CDR3nt: TGTGCCAGCAGCGCTGAGGCGCCCGGGACTAGGTATTTAGATACGCAGTATTTT
d_gene: TRBD2
v_gene: TRBV9
j_gene: TRBJ2-3
abundance: NA

CDR3aa: CASSPPNYPSTDTQYF
CDR3nt: TGTGCCAGCTCACCACCTAACTACCCAAGCACAGATACGCAGTATTTT
d_gene: NA
v_gene: TRBV18
j_gene: TRBJ2-3
abundance: NA

CDR3aa: CASSLTSGIYNEQFF
CDR3nt: TGTGCCAGCAGTCTGACTAGCGGGATTTACAATGAGCAGTTCTTC
d_gene: TRBD2
v_gene: TRBV27
j_gene: TRBJ2-1
abundance: NA

CDR3aa: CASSEGDRQIEKLFF
CDR3nt: TGTGCCAGCAGCGAGGGGGACAGACAGATTGAAAAACTGTTTTTT
d_gene: TRBD1
v_gene: TRBV9
j_gene: TRBJ1-4
abundance: NA

CDR3aa: CASSLGTGSEKLFF
CDR3nt: TGCGCCAGCAGCTTGGGAACAGGTAGCGAAAAACTGTTTTTT
d_gene: NA
v_gene: TRBV5-1
j_gene: TRBJ1-4
abundance: NA

CDR3aa: CAIRSVGYTF
CDR3nt: TGTGCCATACGGTCCGTTGGCTACACCTTC
d_gene: NA
v_gene: TRBV10-3
j_gene: TRBJ1-2
abundance: NA

CDR3aa: CASSWGDRPISGNTIYF
CDR3nt: TGTGCCAGCAGCTGGGGGGACAGGCCAATCTCTGGAAACACCATATATTTT
d_gene: TRBD1
v_gene: TRBV7-9
j_gene: TRBJ1-3
abundance: few

CDR3aa: CASKEGTSGYNEQFF
CDR3nt: TGTGCCAGTAAAGAAGGGACTAGCGGTTACAATGAGCAGTTCTTC
d_gene: TRBD2
v_gene: TRBV19
j_gene: TRBJ2-1
abundance: NA

CDR3aa: CAISDQAEKAAQYF
CDR3nt: TGTGCCATCAGTGACCAGGCAGAAAAAGCGGCCCAGTACTTC
d_gene: NA
v_gene: TRBV10-3
j_gene: TRBJ2-5
abundance: NA

CDR3aa: CASSPTLAGGTRELFF
CDR3nt: TGTGCCAGCAGCCCAACGTTAGCGGGAGGCACTCGGGAGCTGTTTTTT
d_gene: TRBD2
v_gene: TRBV7-2
j_gene: TRBJ2-2
abundance: once

CDR3aa: CASSYRGQGLIYGYTF
CDR3nt: TGTGCCAGTAGTTACCGCGGACAGGGTCTTATCTATGGCTACACCTTC
d_gene: TRBD1
v_gene: TRBV19
j_gene: TRBJ1-2
abundance: NA

CDR3aa: CASSPGTGIDTF
CDR3nt: TGTGCCAGCAGCCCAGGAACAGGGATCGACACCTTC
d_gene: NA
v_gene: TRBV3-1/TRBV3-2
j_gene: TRBJ1-2
abundance: NA

CDR3aa: CASSPGTGSYQPQHF
CDR3nt: TGCGCCAGCAGCCCCGGGACAGGGTCGTATCAGCCCCAGCATTTT
d_gene: TRBD1
v_gene: TRBV5-1
j_gene: TRBJ1-5
abundance: NA

CDR3aa: CASRERGLADNEQFF
CDR3nt: TGTGCCAGCCGTGAGAGGGGACTAGCGGACAATGAGCAGTTCTTC
d_gene: TRBD2
v_gene: TRBV5-4
j_gene: TRBJ2-1
abundance: NA

CDR3aa: CASSEHYEQYF
CDR3nt: TGTGCCAGCAGTGAACACTACGAGCAGTACTTC
d_gene: NA
v_gene: TRBV25-1
j_gene: TRBJ2-7
abundance: NA

CDR3aa: CASSRNFGTSGTYEQYF
CDR3nt: TGTGCCAGTAGTAGAAACTTCGGGACTAGCGGAACCTACGAGCAGTACTTC
d_gene: TRBD2
v_gene: TRBV19
j_gene: TRBJ2-7
abundance: few

CDR3aa: CSVEASGCQYF
CDR3nt: TGCAGCGTTGAAGCCTCGGGGTGCCAGTACTTC
d_gene: NA
v_gene: TRBV29-1
j_gene: TRBJ2-5
abundance: once